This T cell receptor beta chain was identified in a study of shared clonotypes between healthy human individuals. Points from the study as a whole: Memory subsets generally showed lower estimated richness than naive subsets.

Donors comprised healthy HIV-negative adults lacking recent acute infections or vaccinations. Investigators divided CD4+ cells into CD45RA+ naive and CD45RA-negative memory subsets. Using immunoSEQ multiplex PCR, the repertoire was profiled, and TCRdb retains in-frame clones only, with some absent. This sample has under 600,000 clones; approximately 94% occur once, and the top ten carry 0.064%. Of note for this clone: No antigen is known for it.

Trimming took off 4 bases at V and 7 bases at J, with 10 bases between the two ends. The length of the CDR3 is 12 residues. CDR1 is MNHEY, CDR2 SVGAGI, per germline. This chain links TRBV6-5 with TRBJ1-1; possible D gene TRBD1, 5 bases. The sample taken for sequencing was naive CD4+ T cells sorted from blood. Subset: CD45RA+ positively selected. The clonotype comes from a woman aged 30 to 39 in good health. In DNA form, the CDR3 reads TGTGCCAGCAGTTCGATCGGGGGTGAAGCTTTCTTT. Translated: CASSSIGGEAFF.